The clone carrying this T cell receptor (beta chain) was seen a few times. This entry comes from a study of identical twins' blood T cells. Trimming cost V 4 bases and J 6 bases; bases outside gene matches: 7. Germline assignment: CDR1 LNHDA and CDR2 SQIVND (reference sequence). The CDR3 is made up of 15 amino acids. TCRdb re-analysed the 5' RACE reads in MiXCR, keeping a single row per CDR3 protein. The data show a few hundred thousand distinct CDR3 sequences, over 25% seen once. Sequencing was done on a sample of PBMCs. The chain uses TRBV19 and TRBJ2-1, with 9 bases matching TRBD2. The receptor's source is a woman aged 18 to 55 in good health. Here the CDR3 reads CASSTVAGAINEQFF. The CDR3 nucleotides read TGTGCCAGTAGTACGGTAGCGGGAGCCATCAATGAGCAGTTCTTC.